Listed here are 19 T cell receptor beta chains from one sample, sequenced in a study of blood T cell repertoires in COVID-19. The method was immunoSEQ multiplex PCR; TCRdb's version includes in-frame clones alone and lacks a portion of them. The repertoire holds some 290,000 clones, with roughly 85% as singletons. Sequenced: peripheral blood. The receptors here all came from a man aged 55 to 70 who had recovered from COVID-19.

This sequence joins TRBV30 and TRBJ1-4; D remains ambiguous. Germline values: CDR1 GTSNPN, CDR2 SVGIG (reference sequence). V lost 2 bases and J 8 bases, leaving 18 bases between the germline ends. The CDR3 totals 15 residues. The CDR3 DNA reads TGTGCCTGGAGTAGAACGACGGGGAAGGACGAAAAACTGTTTTTT. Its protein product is CAWSRTTGKDEKLFF.

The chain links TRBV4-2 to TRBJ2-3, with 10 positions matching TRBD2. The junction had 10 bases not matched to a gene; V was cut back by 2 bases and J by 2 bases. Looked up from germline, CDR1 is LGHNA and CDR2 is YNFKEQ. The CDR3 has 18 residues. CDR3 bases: TGTGCCAGCAGCCAACAGCGGGGGGGGCCGTCCCCCACAGATACGCAGTATTTT. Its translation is CASSQQRGGPSPTDTQYF.

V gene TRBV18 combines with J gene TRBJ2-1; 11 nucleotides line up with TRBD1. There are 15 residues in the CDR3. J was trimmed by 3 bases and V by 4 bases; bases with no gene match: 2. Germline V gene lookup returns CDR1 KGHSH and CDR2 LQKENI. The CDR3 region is CASSLGTGGYNEQFF. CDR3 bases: TGTGCCAGCTCACTCGGGACAGGGGGCTACAATGAGCAGTTCTTC.

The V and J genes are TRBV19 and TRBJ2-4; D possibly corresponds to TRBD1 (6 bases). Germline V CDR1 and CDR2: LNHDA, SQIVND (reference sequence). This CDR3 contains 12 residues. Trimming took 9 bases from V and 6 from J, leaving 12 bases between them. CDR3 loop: CASAQGGNIQYF. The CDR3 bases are TGTGCCAGCGCCCAAGGGGGAAACATTCAGTACTTC.

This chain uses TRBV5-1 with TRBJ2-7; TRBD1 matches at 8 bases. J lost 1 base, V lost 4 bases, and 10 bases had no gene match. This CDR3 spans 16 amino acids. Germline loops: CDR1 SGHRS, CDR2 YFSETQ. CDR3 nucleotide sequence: TGCGCCAGCAGCGCAAACCGGGACAGGACTTCCTACGAGCAGTACTTC. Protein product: CASSANRDRTSYEQYF.

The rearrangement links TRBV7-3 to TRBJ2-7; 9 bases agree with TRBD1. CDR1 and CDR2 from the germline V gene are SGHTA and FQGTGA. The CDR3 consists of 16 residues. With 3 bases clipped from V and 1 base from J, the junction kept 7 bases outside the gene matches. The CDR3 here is CASSLTPGQGSYEQYF. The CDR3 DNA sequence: TGTGCCAGCAGCTTGACTCCGGGACAGGGTTCCTACGAGCAGTACTTC.

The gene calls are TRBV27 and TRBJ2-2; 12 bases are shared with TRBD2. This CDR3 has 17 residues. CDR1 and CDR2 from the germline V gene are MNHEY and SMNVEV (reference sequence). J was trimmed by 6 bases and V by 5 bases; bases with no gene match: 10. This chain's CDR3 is CASSASGGGARAGELFF. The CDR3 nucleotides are TGTGCCAGCAGTGCTAGCGGGGGGGGTGCTCGCGCCGGGGAGCTGTTTTTT.

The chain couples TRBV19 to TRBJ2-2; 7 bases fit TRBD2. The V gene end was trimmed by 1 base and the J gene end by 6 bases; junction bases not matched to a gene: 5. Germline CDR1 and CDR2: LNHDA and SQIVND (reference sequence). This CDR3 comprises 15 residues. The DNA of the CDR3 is TGTGCCAGTAGTATAGTGGCTAGCGGATCCGGGGAGCTGTTTTTT. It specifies CASSIVASGSGELFF.

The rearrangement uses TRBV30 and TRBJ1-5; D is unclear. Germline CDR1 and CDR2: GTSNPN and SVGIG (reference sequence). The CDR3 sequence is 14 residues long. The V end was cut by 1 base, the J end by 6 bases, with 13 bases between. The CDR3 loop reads CAWSGPRGGQPQHF. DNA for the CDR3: TGTGCCTGGAGTGGGCCTCGTGGTGGTCAGCCCCAGCATTTT.

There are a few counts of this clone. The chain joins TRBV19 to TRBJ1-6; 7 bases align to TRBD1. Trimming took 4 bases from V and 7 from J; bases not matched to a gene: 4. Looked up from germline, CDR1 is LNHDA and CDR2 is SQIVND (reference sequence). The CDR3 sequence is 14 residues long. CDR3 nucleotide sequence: TGTGCCAGTAGTACCGGGACAGTCAATTCACCCCTCCACTTT. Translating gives CASSTGTVNSPLHF.

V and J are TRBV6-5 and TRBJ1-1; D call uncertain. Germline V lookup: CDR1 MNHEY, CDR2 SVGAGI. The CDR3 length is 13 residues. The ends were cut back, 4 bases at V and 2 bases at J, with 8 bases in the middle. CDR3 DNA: TGTGCCAGCAGTTCTAGTTTAAACACTGAAGCTTTCTTT. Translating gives CASSSSLNTEAFF.

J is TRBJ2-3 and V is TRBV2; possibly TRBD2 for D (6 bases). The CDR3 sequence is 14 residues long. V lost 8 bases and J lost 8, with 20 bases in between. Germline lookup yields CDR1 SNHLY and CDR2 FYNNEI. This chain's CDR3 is CASSWLGGTGTQYF. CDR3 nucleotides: TGTGCCAGCTCTTGGCTGGGGGGAACGGGTACGCAGTATTTT.

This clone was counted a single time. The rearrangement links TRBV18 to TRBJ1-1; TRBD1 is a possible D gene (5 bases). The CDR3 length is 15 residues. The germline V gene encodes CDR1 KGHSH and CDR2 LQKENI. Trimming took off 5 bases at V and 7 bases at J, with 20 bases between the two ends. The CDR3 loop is CASSSTQGQKGEAFF. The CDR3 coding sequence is TGTGCCAGCTCATCGACCCAGGGCCAGAAGGGTGAAGCTTTCTTT.

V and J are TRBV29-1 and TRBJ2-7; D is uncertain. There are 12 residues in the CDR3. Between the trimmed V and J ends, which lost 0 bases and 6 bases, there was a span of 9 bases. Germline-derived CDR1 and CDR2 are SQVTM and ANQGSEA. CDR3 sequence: CSVEDRRSEQYF. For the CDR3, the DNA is TGCAGCGTTGAAGACCGCAGGTCCGAGCAGTACTTC.

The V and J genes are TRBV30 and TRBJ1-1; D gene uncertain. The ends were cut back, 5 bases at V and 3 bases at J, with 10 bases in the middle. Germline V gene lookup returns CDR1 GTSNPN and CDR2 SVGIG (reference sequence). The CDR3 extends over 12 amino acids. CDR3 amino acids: CAWERGYTEAFF. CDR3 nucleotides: TGTGCCTGGGAGAGAGGGTACACTGAAGCTTTCTTT.

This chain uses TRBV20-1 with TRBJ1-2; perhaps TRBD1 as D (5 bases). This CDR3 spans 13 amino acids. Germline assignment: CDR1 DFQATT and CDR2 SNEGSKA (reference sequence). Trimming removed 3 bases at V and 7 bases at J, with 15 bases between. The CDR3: CSASYAGIGGYTF. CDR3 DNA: TGCAGTGCTAGTTACGCAGGGATTGGTGGCTACACCTTC.

CDR3 sequence reads: CASSQGTLQETQYF. In DNA form, the CDR3 reads TGCGCCAGCAGTCAAGGGACACTCCAAGAGACCCAGTACTTC. The chain uses TRBV5-1 and TRBJ2-5; perhaps TRBD1 as D (6 bases). This CDR3 has 14 residues. Germline V gene data show CDR1 as SGHRS and CDR2 as YFSETQ. The germline V and J ends were trimmed by 5 bases and 1 base, with 12 bases remaining between them.

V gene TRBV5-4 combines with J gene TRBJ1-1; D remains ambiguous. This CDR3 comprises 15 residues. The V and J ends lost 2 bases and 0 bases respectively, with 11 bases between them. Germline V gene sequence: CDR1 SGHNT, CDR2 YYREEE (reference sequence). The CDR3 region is CASSFPGIMNTEAFF. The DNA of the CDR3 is TGTGCCAGCAGCTTCCCGGGGATAATGAACACTGAAGCTTTCTTT. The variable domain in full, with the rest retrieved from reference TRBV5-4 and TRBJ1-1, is ETGVTQSPTHLIKTRGQQVTLRCSSQSGHNTVSWYQQALGQGPQFIFQYYREEENGRGNFPPRFSGLQFPNYSSELNVNALELDDSALYLCASSFPGIMNTEAFFGQGTRLTVV.

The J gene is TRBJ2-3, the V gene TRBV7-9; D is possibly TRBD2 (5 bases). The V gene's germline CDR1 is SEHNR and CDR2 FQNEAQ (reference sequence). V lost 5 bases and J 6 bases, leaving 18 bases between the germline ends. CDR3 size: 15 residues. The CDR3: CASSPTDERADTQYF. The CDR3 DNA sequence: TGTGCCAGCAGCCCAACGGACGAGAGGGCCGATACGCAGTATTTT. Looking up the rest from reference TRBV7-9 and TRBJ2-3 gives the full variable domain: DTGVSQNPRHKITKRGQNVTFRCDPISEHNRLYWYRQTLGQGPEFLTYFQNEAQLEKSRLLSDRFSAERPKGSFSTLEIQRTEQGDSAMYLCASSPTDERADTQYFGPGTRLTVL.